This entry describes one T cell receptor (beta chain). The antigen remains undetermined. In the PCR, 60 Vbeta and 13 Jbeta primers were used. Produced via immunoSEQ multiplex PCR; TCRdb's table is partial and in-frame only. The repertoire holds roughly 120,000 clones, with about 76% as singletons. Germline lookup yields CDR1 MRHNA and CDR2 SNTAGT. The ends were cut back, 0 bases at V and 8 bases at J, with 8 bases in the middle. The CDR3 sequence is 13 residues long. The record originates from a study of cytomegalovirus exposure and HLA in healthy donors. Study-wide points: In most subjects, TCR beta sequences reportedly gave accurate predictions of HLA-A and HLA-B alleles.

The gene calls are TRBV6-4 and TRBJ2-1; D gene ambiguous. This TCR came from a woman aged 30 to 39 in good health and CMV-seronegative. Sequencing was carried out using PBMCs. The DNA of the CDR3 is TGTGCCAGCAGTGACTCGAGTCACGATGAGCAGTTCTTC. Translating gives CASSDSSHDEQFF.